These 5 T cell receptor beta chains were all obtained from the same sample, sequenced in a study of T cells in Graves' hyperthyroidism and ophthalmopathy. RNA transcripts yielded amplified TCR beta CDR3 regions. The HTBI primer set served for first-round RT-PCR of the TCR CDR3. MiXCR, applied by TCRdb to the multiplex PCR reads, yields one record per CDR3 protein. The data show fewer than 350,000 distinct CDR3 sequences, with 15% to 20% seen just once and around 54% held by the top ten. The sequenced sample was blood. These receptors came from a woman aged 45-65 years with Graves' hyperthyroidism.

This chain uses TRBV2 with TRBJ1-6; 7 bases fit TRBD1. J gave up 5 bases and V 7 bases, and 8 bases lay outside the gene matches. In germline, CDR1 is SNHLY, CDR2 FYNNEI. This CDR3 is built from 15 residues. The CDR3 DNA follows: TGTGCCAGCAATAAGGGGGCGGTGGATAATTCACCCCTCCACTTT. This gives the protein CASNKGAVDNSPLHF.

This clonotype came up many times. The chain employs TRBV3-1 and TRBJ1-2, with TRBD1 matching over 7 bases. This CDR3 is 14 amino acids long. With 0 bases clipped from V and 4 bases from J, the junction kept 2 bases outside the gene matches. CDR1 LGHDT and CDR2 YNNKEL come from the germline V gene (reference sequence). In DNA, the CDR3 is TGTGCCAGCAGCCAAGATTGGGACAGCTATGGCTACACCTTC. Its protein product is CASSQDWDSYGYTF.

This clonotype was counted ten times or more. This chain uses TRBV9 with TRBJ1-1; D unresolved. The CDR3 loop spans 14 amino acids. Germline V gene lookup returns CDR1 SGDLS and CDR2 YYNGEE. V lost 0 bases and J 11 bases, leaving 17 bases between the germline ends. CDR3 nucleotides: TGTGCCAGCAGCGTAGGACGCGTTGGGGAGACGGCTTTCTTT. Protein product: CASSVGRVGETAFF.

This clonotype was seen more than once but under ten times. V gene TRBV6-6 combines with J gene TRBJ2-7; D is ambiguous. Deletions cut 2 bases from V and 0 bases from J, with 8 bases between. The CDR3 totals 14 residues. Germline V CDR1 and CDR2: MNHNY, SVGAGI (reference sequence). The CDR3 DNA reads as TGTGCCAGCAGTTACGAACTGAGCTCCTACGAGCAGTACGTC. Protein sequence: CASSYELSSYEQYV.

V is TRBV19 and J is TRBJ2-1, with 10 bases fitting TRBD2. Germline CDR1 LNHDA, CDR2 SQIVND (reference sequence). The CDR3 runs to 15 residues. V gave up 9 bases and J gave up 4 bases; unmatched junction bases: 9. The CDR3 loop is CASSRAGGPYNEQFF. The CDR3 nucleotides are TGTGCCAGCAGTCGAGCGGGAGGGCCGTACAATGAGCAGTTCTTC.